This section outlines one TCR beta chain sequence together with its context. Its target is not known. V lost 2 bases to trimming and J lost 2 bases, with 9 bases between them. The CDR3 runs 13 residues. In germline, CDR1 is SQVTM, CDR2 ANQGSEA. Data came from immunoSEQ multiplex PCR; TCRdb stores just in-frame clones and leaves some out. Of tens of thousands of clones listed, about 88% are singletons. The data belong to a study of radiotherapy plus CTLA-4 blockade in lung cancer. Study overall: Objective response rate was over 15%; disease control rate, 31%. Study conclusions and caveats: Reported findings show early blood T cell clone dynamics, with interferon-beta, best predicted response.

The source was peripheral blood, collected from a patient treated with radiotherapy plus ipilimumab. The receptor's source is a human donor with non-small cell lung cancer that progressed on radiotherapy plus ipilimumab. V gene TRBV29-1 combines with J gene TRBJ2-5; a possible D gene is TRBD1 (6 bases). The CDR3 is CSVERGWQETQYF. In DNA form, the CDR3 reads TGCAGCGTTGAAAGGGGGTGGCAAGAGACCCAGTACTTC.